Included here is one TCR beta chain sequence, with context. What antigen it recognizes has not been identified. Base qualities are not at hand, and no much larger clone is one base apart. This specimen comes from a study of a mutant IDH1 vaccine in newly diagnosed glioma (dated by TCRdb to the early 2020s). About the full investigation: Patients were given eight vaccinations, in weeks 1, 3, 5, 7, 11, 15, 19 and 23, which matched visits V03 through V10. Peripheral blood was collected at six visits: V03 (baseline), V05, V07, V10, V12 and V13. Longitudinal TCRB deep sequencing was performed for fewer than 30 treated patients wherever samples were available for exploratory analyses. Before enrollment, patients had received standard therapy of radiotherapy alone, temozolomide alone, or radiochemotherapy with temozolomide; most received the combination. Vaccination started 4-6 weeks after radiotherapy alone, or was given together with temozolomide cycles in the groups whose treatment included chemotherapy. Of the approximately 30 treated patients, about 62% were male and 37.5% were female, and a mean age of roughly 40 years was recorded. The research as a whole found: Availability determined which PBMC samples were chosen for TCRB deep sequencing. The authors stated that sample limitations prevented analyses of patient blood samples from being reproduced. No apparent relationship was observed between pseudoprogression and alterations in the top peripheral T cell clonotypes detected by TCRB sequencing. Across multiple MHC alleles, vaccine-induced immune responses were seen in nearly 95% of patients.

The protocol used for the library was the immunoSEQ multiplex PCR assay. Rearranged TCR beta chain sequences were amplified using the hsTCRB Kit according to the manufacturer's protocol. An Illumina MiSeq was used to sequence the TCRB libraries. The authors' analysis ran thus. The kit vendor's proprietary platform handled demultiplexing, trimming and gene mapping. Imported from immuneACCESS, the table was reduced by TCRdb to in-frame sequences with V and J called. These copies leave out some clones; in studies compared against another copy, an unresolved V gene accounts for under half, and the cause of the remainder is not known. V and J calls and clone size follow that table, whereas D and trimming were derived from the DNA. The table for this sample lists 40,000 to 50,000 clones; 60% to 85% of them were counted only once. Clones ranked in the top ten supply around 5.8% of the sample. The intended sense of this specimen's time point label: week 23, last vaccination. Every vaccine dose consisted of 300 ug of a 20-mer mutant IDH1 peptide in Montanide, administered subcutaneously together with topical imiquimod. Donors had newly diagnosed WHO grade 3 or 4 IDH1-mutant astrocytomas with loss of nuclear ATRX. The samples were drawn from NOA16, a multicentre, single-arm, open-label phase I trial in Germany that tested a mutant IDH1 peptide vaccine in humans for the first time. Genomic DNA for TCRB sequencing was isolated from EDTA blood with the DNeasy Blood and Tissue Kit.

The starting material was PBMCs, obtained from a glioma patient whose treatment included an IDH1 peptide vaccine. This clonotype originated in a woman in her forties with glioma. Some clones in this sample may be carry-over from other donors' samples.

The nucleotide sequence reads as follows: TGTGCCAGCAGTTACTCGAGGCAGACCGGGGAGCTGTTTTTT. This is translated as CASSYSRQTGELFF. This chain is built from TRBV6-5 and TRBJ2-2; no D gene can be assigned with confidence. CDR1 and CDR2 were assigned from the germline V gene as MNHEY and SVGAGI. The CDR3 has 14 amino acids, counting the end cysteine and phenylalanine. Only the CDR3 part of the read is kept: 42 bases, read in frame from the first base. V and J lose 0 bases and 5 bases, and a span of 7 bases separates them.